Described below is a single T cell receptor (beta chain) sequence and its context. As yet, its antigen is unknown. This entry comes from a study of shared clonotypes between healthy human individuals. Turning to the study itself: Each donor's CD4 naive and CD4 memory cells filled three plates apiece, CD8 naive two, and CD8 memory one.

The study, taken as a whole, reports: The rarefaction results pointed to incomplete sorted-subset sequencing despite large depth.

Naivety among CD8 cells was defined by CD45RO negativity and positive CCR7 selection, thereby excluding terminally differentiated effector memory CD45RA+ cells. Method: immunoSEQ multiplex PCR; TCRdb's copy keeps in-frame clones and lacks some. The sample carries around 2.1 million clones, just over 90% recorded once. This sequence was found in a man younger than 35 in good health. Some clones in this sample may be carry-over from other donors' samples. Input material: naive CD8+ T cells from PBMCs.

The CDR3 coding sequence is TGTGCCAGCAGTGAATATTCCTTAGCGGGAGGGCCTCCCGAGCAGTTCTTC. Protein product: CASSEYSLAGGPPEQFF. The rearrangement links TRBV25-1 to TRBJ2-1; 11 bases map to TRBD2. With 0 bases clipped from V and 10 bases from J, the junction kept 11 bases outside the gene matches. Looked up from germline, CDR1 is MGHDK and CDR2 is SYGVNS. The CDR3 consists of 17 residues.